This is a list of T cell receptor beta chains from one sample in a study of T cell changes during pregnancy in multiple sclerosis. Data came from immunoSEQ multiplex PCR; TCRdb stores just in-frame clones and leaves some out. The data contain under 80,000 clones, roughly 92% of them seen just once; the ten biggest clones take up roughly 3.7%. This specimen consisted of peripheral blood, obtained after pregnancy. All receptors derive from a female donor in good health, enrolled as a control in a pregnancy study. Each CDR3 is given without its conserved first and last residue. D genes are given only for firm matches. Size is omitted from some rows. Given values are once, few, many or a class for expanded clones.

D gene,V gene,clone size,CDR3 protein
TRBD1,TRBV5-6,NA,ASSHGTVNSPLH
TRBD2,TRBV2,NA,ASSPLAGFTDTQY
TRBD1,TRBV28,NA,AAQGHYGYT
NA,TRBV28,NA,ASSAESGGMNTEAF
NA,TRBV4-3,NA,ASSQDGLSGANVLT
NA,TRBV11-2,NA,ASSLQGGNTEAF
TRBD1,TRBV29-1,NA,SVLGQENTDTQY
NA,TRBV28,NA,ASSSRGSSGNTIY
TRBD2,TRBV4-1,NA,ASSQQPGLADYNEQF
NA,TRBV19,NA,ASSPVEVSYEQY
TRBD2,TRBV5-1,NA,ASSLGHGLAAQETQY
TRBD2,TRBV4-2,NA,ASSPSLGVGGETQY
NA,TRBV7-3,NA,ASSLTGGSYEQY
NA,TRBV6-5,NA,ASSSHYGDTQY
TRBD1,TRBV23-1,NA,ASSQSRQGATYSTDTQY
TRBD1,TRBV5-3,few,ARSLPTRQGGQPQH
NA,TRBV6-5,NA,ASTNKQGNTEAF
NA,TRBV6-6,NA,ASSYQELNTGELF
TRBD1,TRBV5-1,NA,ASGPRQGPTDNYGYT
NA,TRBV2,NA,ASTRAGSTDTQY
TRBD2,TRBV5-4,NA,ASSLRLAASTDTQY
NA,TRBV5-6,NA,ASSVAGREAF
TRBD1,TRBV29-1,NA,SVGTGGMGTEAF
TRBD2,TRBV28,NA,ASSSLAGGPDEQY
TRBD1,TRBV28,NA,ASSLDRAGYT
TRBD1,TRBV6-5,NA,ASRPGQGSNQPQH
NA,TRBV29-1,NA,SVEVGFTAGRRPGELF
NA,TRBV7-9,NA,ASSWATPPGELF
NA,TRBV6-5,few,ASRDRPYSNQPQH
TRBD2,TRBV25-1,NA,ASSGLGAGGPYEQY
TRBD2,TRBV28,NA,ASSGLSSGGAYNEQF
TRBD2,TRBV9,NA,ASSGEAGGVYNEQF
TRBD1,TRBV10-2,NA,ASSTVDRATHEQY
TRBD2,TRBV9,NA,ASSGSWGLASDTQY
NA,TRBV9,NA,ASSESLQGNQETQY
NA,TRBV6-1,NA,ASRLRDTNTGELF
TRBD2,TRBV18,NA,ASSPGSGGSYEQY
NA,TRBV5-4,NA,ASSPGRGANTEAF
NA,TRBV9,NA,ASSDSYGYT
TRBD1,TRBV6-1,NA,ASDRDRGAST
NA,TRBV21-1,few,ASSNSEQNIQY
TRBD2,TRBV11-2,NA,ASSLISGRPYEQY
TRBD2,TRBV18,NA,ASSPSRGGTDTQY
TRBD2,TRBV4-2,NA,ASSHPSGRAGDTQY
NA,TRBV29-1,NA,SADLFRNEQF
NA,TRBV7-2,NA,ASSFSSGSYEQY
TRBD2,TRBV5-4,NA,ASSVSLAGSQETQY
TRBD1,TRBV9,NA,ASSASAGTVNYGYT
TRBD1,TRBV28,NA,ASSLLAGGSYEQY
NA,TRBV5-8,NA,ASMESSYNEQF
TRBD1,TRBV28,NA,ASRTGGQDNSPLH
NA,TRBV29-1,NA,SIYRAYEQY
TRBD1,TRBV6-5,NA,ASSHGPTTGNGYT